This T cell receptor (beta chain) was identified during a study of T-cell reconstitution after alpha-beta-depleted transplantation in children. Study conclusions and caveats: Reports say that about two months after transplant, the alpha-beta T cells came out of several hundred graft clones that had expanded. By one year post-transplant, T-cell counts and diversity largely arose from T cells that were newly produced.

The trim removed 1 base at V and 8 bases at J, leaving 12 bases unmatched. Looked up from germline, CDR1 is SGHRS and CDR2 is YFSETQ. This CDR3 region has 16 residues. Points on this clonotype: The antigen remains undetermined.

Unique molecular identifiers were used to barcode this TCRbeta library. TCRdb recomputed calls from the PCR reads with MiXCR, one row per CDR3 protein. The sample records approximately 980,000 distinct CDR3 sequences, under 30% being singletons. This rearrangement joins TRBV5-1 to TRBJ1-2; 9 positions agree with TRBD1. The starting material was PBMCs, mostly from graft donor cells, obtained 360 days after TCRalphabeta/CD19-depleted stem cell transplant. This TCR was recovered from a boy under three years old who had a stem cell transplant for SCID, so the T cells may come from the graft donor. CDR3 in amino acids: CASSLRTGAGLEGYTF. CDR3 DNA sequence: TGCGCCAGCAGCTTGAGGACAGGGGCTGGATTGGAGGGCTACACCTTC.